This TCR beta chain was sequenced during a study of T cells in Graves' hyperthyroidism and ophthalmopathy. There are a few counts of this clonotype. Trimming removed 8 bases from V and 7 bases from J, with 14 bases in between. This CDR3 is 11 amino acids long. Germline V gene data show CDR1 as GTSNPN and CDR2 as SVGIG (reference sequence). Authors of the study amplified TCR beta CDR3 regions from RNA transcripts. In the first-round RT-PCR of the TCR CDR3, the HTBI primer set was used. TCRdb re-called the multiplex PCR reads with MiXCR, one entry per CDR3 protein. The top ten hold 33% of the sample, which has roughly 330,000 distinct CDR3 sequences, around 17% seen once.

This chain links TRBV30 with TRBJ1-2; D unresolved. The specimen was blood. This TCR was sampled from a man aged 25 to 40 with Graves' hyperthyroidism. CDR3 amino acids: CASSGGIGYTF. DNA of the CDR3: TGTGCCAGTAGTGGAGGCATTGGCTACACCTTC. The variable domain in full, completed from reference TRBV30 and TRBJ1-2, reads SQTIHQWPATLVQPVGSPLSLECTVEGTSNPNLYWYRQAAGRGLQLLFYSVGIGQISSEVPQNLSASRPQDRQFILSSKKLLLSDSGFYLCASSGGIGYTFGSGTRLTVV.